The clone carrying this TCR beta chain was recorded at least ten times. Germline CDR1 LGHNA, CDR2 YSLEER. This CDR3 contains 15 residues. Trimming removed 1 base from V and 2 bases from J, with 9 bases in between. Molecular barcoding with unique molecular identifiers was used for the TCRbeta library. TCRdb independently ran MiXCR on the PCR reads; one entry per CDR3 protein. The sample holds about 640,000 distinct CDR3 sequences, roughly 15% seen once. The sample originates from a study of T-cell reconstitution after alpha-beta-depleted transplantation in children. This chain uses TRBV4-3 with TRBJ1-3, with unresolved D. The clonotype comes from a human donor who donated a stem cell graft to a child with acute myeloid leukemia. The specimen was PBMCs from the stem cell graft donor, collected from the stem cell graft. The CDR3 is CASSQGMRAGNTIYF. The CDR3 bases are TGCGCCAGCAGCCAAGGTATGAGGGCTGGAAACACCATATATTTT.